The following is a T cell receptor beta chain sequence with its context. Antigen unknown. Generated by immunoSEQ multiplex PCR, the TCRdb table keeps only in-frame clones and is missing some. The sample yields some 340,000 clones, 70% to 90% seen once. These data originate in a study of Ad26.COV2.S vaccination and SARS-CoV-2 variants. Study context: Recipients of Ad26.COV2.S got it intramuscularly, once or twice 56 days apart.

As for treatment: around 19 received Ad26.COV2.S at low or high dose, single or two shots; 5 received placebo; per-sample allocation not given. After the first vaccine or placebo injection, samples were drawn on day 63. Study results and limitations: Vaccinees reportedly had broad spike-specific CD8+ and CD4+ T cell responses. There was a possibility that the TCR breadth and depth analyses underestimated total T cell responses.

Germline loops: CDR1 LNHDA, CDR2 SQIVND (reference sequence). The CDR3 runs to 14 residues. The ends lost 4 bases at V and 5 bases at J; junction bases unmatched: 6. This chain connects TRBV19 to TRBJ2-7, with 9 nucleotides matching TRBD1. The sequence came from a person between 18 and 60 years old who received the Ad26.COV2.S COVID-19 vaccine or a placebo. The material was peripheral blood, obtained in a trial of Ad26.COV2.S vaccine versus placebo. The CDR3 DNA is TGTGCCAGTAGTAAGGACAGGGGTCTTGACGAGCAGTACTTC. This gives the protein CASSKDRGLDEQYF.